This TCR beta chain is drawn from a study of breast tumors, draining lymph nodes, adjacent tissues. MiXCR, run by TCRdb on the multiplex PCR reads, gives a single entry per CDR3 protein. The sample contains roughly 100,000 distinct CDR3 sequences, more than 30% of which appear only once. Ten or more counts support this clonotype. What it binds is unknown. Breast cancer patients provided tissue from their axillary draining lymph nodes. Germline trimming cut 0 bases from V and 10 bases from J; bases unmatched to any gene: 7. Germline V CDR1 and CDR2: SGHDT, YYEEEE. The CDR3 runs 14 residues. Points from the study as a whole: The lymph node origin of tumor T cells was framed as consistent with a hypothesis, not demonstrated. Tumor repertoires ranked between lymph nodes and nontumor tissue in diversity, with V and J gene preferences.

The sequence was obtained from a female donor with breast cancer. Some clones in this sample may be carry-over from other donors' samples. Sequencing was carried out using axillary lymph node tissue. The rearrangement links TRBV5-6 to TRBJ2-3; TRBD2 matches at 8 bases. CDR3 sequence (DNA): TGTGCCAGCAGCTTGGCCACACTAGCGGCGGCGCAGTATTTT. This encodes CASSLATLAAAQYF.